This T cell receptor beta chain was identified in a study of early T cells in non-severe SARS-CoV-2 infection. Via MiXCR, TCRdb re-called the 5' RACE reads, giving one row per CDR3 protein. The table lists some 120,000 distinct CDR3 sequences, under 15% of them singletons. This clonotype has a count of ten or more. In germline, CDR1 is LNHNV, CDR2 YYDKDF (reference sequence). V lost 4 bases and J lost 3, with 7 bases in between. The CDR3 length is 13 residues. Sequencing was performed on whole blood. The rearrangement uses TRBV15 and TRBJ1-5, with D uncertain. The clonotype comes from an adult who was a healthcare worker with PCR-confirmed SARS-CoV-2 infection or an uninfected control (not recorded which). CDR3 loop: CATSKSVNQPQHF. As DNA, the CDR3 is TGTGCCACCAGCAAGTCAGTCAATCAGCCCCAGCATTTT.